Presented here are 13 T cell receptor beta chains from one specimen sequenced in a study of cytomegalovirus exposure and HLA in healthy donors. PCR used 60 Vbeta primers and 13 Jbeta primers. Here immunoSEQ multiplex PCR was the method, and the copy in TCRdb shows in-frame clones only, minus some. The sample contains approximately 280,000 clones, just over 85% of which appear only once. What was sequenced was PBMCs. The receptors shown here come from a man aged 40-55 years in good health and CMV-seropositive.

The rearrangement joins TRBV19 to TRBJ2-7; 7 nucleotides align to TRBD1. With V trimmed by 4 bases and J by 3 bases, 9 bases remained unmatched. The CDR3 length is 15 residues. Germline-derived CDR1 and CDR2 are LNHDA and SQIVND (reference sequence). CDR3 loop: CASSKDETGFYEQYF. CDR3 DNA: TGTGCCAGTAGTAAAGACGAGACAGGGTTCTACGAGCAGTACTTC.

The chain has TRBV4-2 and TRBJ2-7; D is ambiguous. Trimming took off 1 base at V and 7 bases at J, with 11 bases between the two ends. Germline V lookup: CDR1 LGHNA, CDR2 YNFKEQ. The CDR3 length is 13 residues. DNA of the CDR3: TGTGCCAGCAGCCAAGCCTTGAGGCTGGAGCAGTACTTC. Translating gives CASSQALRLEQYF.

The chain recombines TRBV5-4 with TRBJ2-1, with D unclear. V was pared by 0 bases and J by 1 base, with 8 bases between. This CDR3 is 15 amino acids long. Germline CDR1 reads SGHNT; CDR2 reads YYREEE (reference sequence). Here the CDR3 reads CASSLVAASYNEQFF. CDR3 sequence (DNA): TGTGCCAGCAGCTTGGTTGCTGCGTCCTACAATGAGCAGTTCTTC.

CDR3 sequence (DNA): TGTGCCAGCAGGTGGACAGGGACAATTAATGAAGCTTTCTTT. It codes for CASRWTGTINEAFF. This chain connects TRBV28 to TRBJ1-1, with TRBD1 matching 8 bases. The CDR3 runs 14 residues. CDR1 MDHEN and CDR2 SYDVKM come from the germline V gene. V gave up 6 bases and J gave up 7 bases; unmatched junction bases: 10. Filled out from reference TRBV28 and TRBJ1-1, the complete variable domain reads DVKVTQSSRYLVKRTGEKVFLECVQDMDHENMFWYRQDPGLGLRLIYFSYDVKMKEKGDIPEGYSVSREKKERFSLILESASTNQTSMYLCASRWTGTINEAFFGQGTRLTVV.

In the case of this clone: This sample includes further DNA sequences coding for the same CDR3. The J gene is TRBJ2-7, the V gene TRBV6-5; 14 nucleotides agree with TRBD2. Germline CDR1 MNHEY, CDR2 SVGAGI. V lost 4 bases and J lost 4; bases outside the gene matches: 3. CDR3 length: 15 residues. CDR3 loop: CASSSRLAGGYEQYF. The CDR3 DNA reads as TGTGCCAGCAGTTCGAGACTAGCGGGAGGGTACGAGCAGTACTTC.

The chain carries TRBV5-1 and TRBJ1-5; D might be TRBD1 (5 bases). V lost 4 bases and J 0 bases, leaving 11 bases between the germline ends. The CDR3 length is 15 residues. From germline, CDR1 is SGHRS and CDR2 YFSETQ. The CDR3 coding sequence is TGCGCCAGCAGCCCCCAGGGACTTAGCAATCAGCCCCAGCATTTT. Amino acids: CASSPQGLSNQPQHF.

The chain employs TRBV6-5 and TRBJ1-1, with D uncertain. The ends were cut back, 6 bases at V and 5 bases at J, with 13 bases in the middle. Germline CDR1 and CDR2: MNHEY and SVGAGI. The CDR3 is 13 residues long. This CDR3 is CASSLAGRTEAFF. In nucleotides, the CDR3 is TGTGCCAGCAGCCTGGCGGGAAGAACTGAAGCTTTCTTT.

This chain uses TRBV6-6 with TRBJ2-7; TRBD2 is a possible D gene (6 bases). The CDR3 spans 15 residues. Germline-derived CDR1 and CDR2 are MNHNY and SVGAGI (reference sequence). Trimming removed 6 bases at V and 1 base at J, with 16 bases between. Here the CDR3 reads CASRPPGGISYEQYF. CDR3 nucleotides: TGTGCCAGCAGACCCCCTGGCGGGATTTCCTACGAGCAGTACTTC.

This clone appeared a single time. Within the sample, other DNA sequences also encode this same CDR3. The CDR3 coding sequence is TGTGCCAGCAGCGTAGGGCTAGCCGGCTCCTACAATGAGCAGTTCTTC. It specifies CASSVGLAGSYNEQFF. V and J are TRBV9 and TRBJ2-1; the D gene is possibly TRBD2 (5 bases). Germline V lookup: CDR1 SGDLS, CDR2 YYNGEE. This CDR3 contains 16 residues. Trimming left V 0 bases short and J 0 bases short, with 10 bases between.

As concerns this clone: Germline is not matched at one junction end, which may reflect a read error. This sequence joins TRBV7-9 and TRBJ1-2; no firm D call. CDR1 is SEHNR and CDR2 is FQNEAQ in the germline V gene (reference sequence). This CDR3 has 14 residues. CDR3 coding DNA: TGTTCCAGCAGCTCGACCAGCGAACCACATGGCTACACCTTC. This encodes CSSSSTSEPHGYTF.

V gene TRBV4-3 combines with J gene TRBJ2-1, with a possible D match to TRBD1 (5 bases). Germline CDR1 reads LGHNA; CDR2 reads YSLEER. Trimming cost V 0 bases and J 4 bases, with 16 bases left between them. This CDR3 is built from 17 residues. In DNA form, the CDR3 reads TGCGCCAGCAGCCAAGAAATTGGCAGGGCCTCTTACAATGAGCAGTTCTTC. This sequence encodes CASSQEIGRASYNEQFF.

This chain connects TRBV28 to TRBJ2-1, with 9 bases identical to TRBD1. The CDR3 is made up of 15 amino acids. Germline V CDR1 and CDR2: MDHEN, SYDVKM. Trimming cost V 6 bases and J 6 bases; bases outside gene matches: 9. The CDR3 spells CASRASGTGRNEQFF. In nucleotides, the CDR3 is TGTGCCAGCAGAGCCTCCGGGACAGGGCGCAATGAGCAGTTCTTC.

The rearrangement joins TRBV28 to TRBJ1-2, with 7 bases matching TRBD1. This CDR3 spans 14 amino acids. The trim removed 5 bases at V and 4 bases at J, leaving 7 bases unmatched. In germline, CDR1 is MDHEN, CDR2 SYDVKM. CDR3 coding DNA: TGTGCCAGCAGTCCGACGGGACAGCCCTATGGCTACACCTTC. It yields the protein CASSPTGQPYGYTF.